The 9 T cell receptor beta chains below were found in one sample sequenced in a study of shared clonotypes between healthy human individuals. Assay used: immunoSEQ multiplex PCR; TCRdb lists only in-frame clones, some missing. The data hold 2,100,000 or so clones, with more than 90% observed a single time. Source material: naive CD4+ T cells sorted from blood. The subset denotes: CD45RA+ positively selected. The receptors stem from a man aged 18 to 30 in good health.

This clone has only one observation. This chain connects TRBV18 to TRBJ1-1, with no clear D. Germline V lookup: CDR1 KGHSH, CDR2 LQKENI. Between the trimmed V and J ends, which lost 8 bases and 1 base, there was a span of 14 bases. This CDR3 contains 14 residues. CDR3: CASARGGSNTEAFF. The CDR3 coding sequence is TGTGCCAGCGCCCGGGGAGGGTCGAACACTGAAGCTTTCTTT.

The J gene is TRBJ2-1, the V gene TRBV9; perhaps TRBD1 as D (5 bases). V shed 4 bases and J shed 10 bases, with 12 bases lying between them. Germline loops: CDR1 SGDLS, CDR2 YYNGEE. This CDR3 region has 12 residues. The CDR3 spells CASSKGLSEQFF. The CDR3 coding sequence is TGTGCCAGCAGCAAGGGGCTTTCGGAGCAGTTCTTC.

The chain couples TRBV19 to TRBJ1-3; the D is unclear. The germline CDR1 and CDR2 sequences are LNHDA and SQIVND (reference sequence). The CDR3 covers 10 residues. V was clipped by 8 bases and J by 10 bases, with 9 bases between them. DNA of the CDR3: TGTGCCAGTTGGGGAAGGACCATATATTTT. It yields the protein CASWGRTIYF.

V and J are TRBV4-2 and TRBJ2-7; 9 bases line up with TRBD1. This CDR3 contains 16 residues. The V and J ends lost 1 base and 2 bases, in that order; junction bases with no gene match: 6. Germline CDR1 and CDR2: LGHNA and YNFKEQ. The CDR3 here is CASSQARGQGTYEQYF. CDR3 coding DNA: TGTGCCAGCAGCCAAGCGAGGGGACAGGGAACCTACGAGCAGTACTTC.

The rearrangement joins TRBV6-1 to TRBJ2-7; D unresolved. The CDR3 has 11 amino acids. CDR1 and CDR2 from the germline V gene are MNHNS and SASEGT. V lost 6 bases and J lost 4, with 7 bases in between. The CDR3 DNA follows: TGTGCCAGCAGGGCAGGATACGAGCAGTACTTC. Residues: CASRAGYEQYF.

In regard to this clone: Other DNA variants within this sample encode the same CDR3. This chain connects TRBV2 to TRBJ2-7; TRBD1 matches 9 bases. Germline lookup yields CDR1 SNHLY and CDR2 FYNNEI. This CDR3 has 14 residues. V gave up 5 bases and J gave up 0 bases; unmatched junction bases: 2. The CDR3 is CASSPGQGSYEQYF. In DNA, the CDR3 is TGTGCCAGCAGTCCGGGACAGGGCTCCTACGAGCAGTACTTC.

The V gene is TRBV10-1, the J gene TRBJ2-5; 7 bases fit TRBD2. CDR1 and CDR2 from the germline V gene are WNHNN and SYGVQD (reference sequence). This CDR3 is built from 15 residues. The ends lost 5 bases at V and 4 bases at J; junction bases unmatched: 10. The CDR3 DNA is TGCGCCAGCAGTCGGACTGGGGGGGAGACAGAGACCCAGTACTTC. It is translated as CASSRTGGETETQYF.

The gene calls are TRBV7-3 and TRBJ1-1, with D uncertain. This CDR3 is built from 11 residues. Trimming pared 9 bases from V and 7 bases from J, leaving 12 bases between. Looked up from germline, CDR1 is SGHTA and CDR2 is FQGTGA. CDR3 sequence reads: CARVAGNEAFF. The CDR3 DNA sequence: TGTGCCAGGGTGGCGGGGAATGAAGCTTTCTTT. The full variable domain, rest sourced from reference TRBV7-3 and TRBJ1-1, is GAGVSQTPSNKVTEKGKYVELRCDPISGHTALYWYRQSLGQGPEFLIYFQGTGAADDSGLPNDRFFAVRPEGSVSTLKIQRTERGDSAVYLCARVAGNEAFFGQGTRLTVV.

Regarding this clone: At the DNA level, this CDR3 is encoded by other sequences in the same sample as well. The rearrangement joins TRBV7-2 to TRBJ2-1, with 10 bases fitting TRBD2. Germline CDR1 is SGHTA and CDR2 is FQGNSA. The CDR3 runs to 14 residues. J lost 4 bases, V lost 5 bases, and 2 bases had no gene match. CDR3 loop: CASSPGLAYNEQFF. CDR3 nucleotide sequence: TGTGCCAGCAGCCCGGGACTAGCGTACAATGAGCAGTTCTTC.